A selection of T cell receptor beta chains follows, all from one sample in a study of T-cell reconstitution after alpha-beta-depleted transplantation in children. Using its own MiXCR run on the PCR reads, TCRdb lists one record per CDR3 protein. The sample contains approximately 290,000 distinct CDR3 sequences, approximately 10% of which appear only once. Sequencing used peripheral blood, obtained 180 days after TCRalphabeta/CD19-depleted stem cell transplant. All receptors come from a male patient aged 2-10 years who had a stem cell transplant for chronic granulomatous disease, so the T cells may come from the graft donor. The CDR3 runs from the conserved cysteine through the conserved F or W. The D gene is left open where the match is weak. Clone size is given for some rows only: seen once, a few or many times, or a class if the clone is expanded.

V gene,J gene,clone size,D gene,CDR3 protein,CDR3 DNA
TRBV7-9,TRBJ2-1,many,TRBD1,CASSLKGQGSNEQFF,TGTGCCAGCAGCTTAAAGGGACAGGGGTCCAATGAGCAGTTCTTC
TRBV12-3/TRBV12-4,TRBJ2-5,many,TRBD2,CASRQLAAGETQYF,TGTGCCAGCAGGCAACTAGCGGCCGGAGAGACCCAGTACTTC
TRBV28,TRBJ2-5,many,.,CASSFFYKGSRGETQYF,TGTGCCAGCAGTTTCTTTTATAAGGGGTCAAGAGGAGAGACCCAGTACTTC
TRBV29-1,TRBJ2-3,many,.,CSGRAGRADTQYF,TGCAGCGGTCGAGCGGGTCGCGCAGATACGCAGTATTTT
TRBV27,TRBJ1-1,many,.,CASKVPGTEAFF,TGTGCCAGCAAAGTCCCGGGGACTGAAGCTTTCTTT
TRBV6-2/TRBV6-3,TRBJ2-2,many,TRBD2,CASSYLAGKNTGELFF,TGTGCCAGCAGTTACCTAGCGGGGAAGAACACCGGGGAGCTGTTTTTT
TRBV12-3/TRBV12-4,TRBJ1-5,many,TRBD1,CASGQGVQPQHF,TGTGCCAGCGGACAGGGGGTTCAGCCCCAGCATTTT
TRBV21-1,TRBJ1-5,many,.,CATNRRNQPQHF,TGTGCCACCAACAGAAGGAATCAGCCCCAGCATTTT
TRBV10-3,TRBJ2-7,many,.,CAISEVSSYEQYF,TGTGCCATCAGTGAGGTTAGCTCCTACGAGCAGTACTTC
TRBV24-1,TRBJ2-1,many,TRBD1,CATRRGQGAYEQFF,TGTGCCACCAGACGGGGGCAGGGGGCCTATGAGCAGTTCTTC
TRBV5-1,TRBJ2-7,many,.,CASSSDGKGGHF,TGCGCCAGCAGCTCGGACGGGAAAGGAGGGCACTTC
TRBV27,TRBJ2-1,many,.,CASSSSYLRIDEQFF,TGTGCCAGCAGTTCCAGTTACCTACGTATCGATGAGCAGTTCTTC
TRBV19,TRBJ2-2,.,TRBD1,CASTLVGTGGSNTGELFF,TGTGCCAGTACCCTCGTAGGGACAGGGGGTTCGAACACCGGGGAGCTGTTTTTT
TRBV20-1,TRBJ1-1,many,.,CSAPRRGVTLNTEAFF,TGCAGTGCTCCCAGACGGGGGGTCACACTGAACACTGAAGCTTTCTTT
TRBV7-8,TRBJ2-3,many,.,CASSLGGGSRAAQYF,TGTGCCAGCAGCTTAGGGGGAGGCTCTAGGGCAGCGCAGTATTTT
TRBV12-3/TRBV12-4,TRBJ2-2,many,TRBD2,CASRPPGLAGAGELFF,TGTGCCAGCAGGCCCCCGGGACTAGCGGGAGCCGGGGAGCTGTTTTTT
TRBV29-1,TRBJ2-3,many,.,CSVEGRARGTQYF,TGCAGCGTTGAAGGGCGGGCGAGGGGTACGCAGTATTTT
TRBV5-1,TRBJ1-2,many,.,CASSLETGPGYTF,TGCGCCAGCAGCTTGGAAACGGGGCCTGGCTACACCTTC
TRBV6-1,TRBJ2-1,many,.,CASSSEGGVSRSYNEQFF,TGTGCCAGCAGCTCCGAGGGGGGAGTATCCCGCTCCTACAATGAGCAGTTCTTC
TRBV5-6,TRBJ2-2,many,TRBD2,CASSLGAAGESRELFF,TGTGCCAGCAGCTTGGGAGCGGCGGGAGAGAGTCGGGAGCTGTTTTTT
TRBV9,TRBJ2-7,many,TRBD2,CASSVKDTSARWEQYF,TGTGCCAGCAGCGTTAAAGATACTAGCGCCCGCTGGGAGCAGTACTTC
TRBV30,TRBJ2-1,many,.,CAWSLIAVGSYNEQFF,TGTGCCTGGAGTTTAATAGCGGTGGGGTCCTACAATGAGCAGTTCTTC
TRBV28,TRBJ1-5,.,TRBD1,CASNNPGQVLFLQHF,TGTGCCAGCAACAATCCGGGACAGGTCTTGTTTCTCCAGCATTTT
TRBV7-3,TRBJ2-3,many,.,CASSLSTGLDNTDTQYF,TGTGCCAGCAGCTTATCAACGGGACTGGATAACACAGATACGCAGTATTTT